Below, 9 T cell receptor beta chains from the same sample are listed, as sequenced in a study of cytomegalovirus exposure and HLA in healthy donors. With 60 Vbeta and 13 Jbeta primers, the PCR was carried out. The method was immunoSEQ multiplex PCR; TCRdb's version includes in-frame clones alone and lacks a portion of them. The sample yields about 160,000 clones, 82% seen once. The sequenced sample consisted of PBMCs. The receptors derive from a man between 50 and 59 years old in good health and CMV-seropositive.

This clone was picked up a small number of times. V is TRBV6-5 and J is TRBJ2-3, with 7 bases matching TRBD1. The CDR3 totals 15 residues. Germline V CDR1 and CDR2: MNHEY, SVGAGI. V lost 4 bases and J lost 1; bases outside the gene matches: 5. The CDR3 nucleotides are TGTGCCAGCAGTTCCCGTGGACAGGGCACAGATACGCAGTATTTT. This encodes CASSSRGQGTDTQYF.

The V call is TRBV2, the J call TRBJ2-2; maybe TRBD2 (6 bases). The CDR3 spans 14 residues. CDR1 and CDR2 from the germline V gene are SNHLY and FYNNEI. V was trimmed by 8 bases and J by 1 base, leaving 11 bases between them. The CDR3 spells CASGGVLNTGELFF. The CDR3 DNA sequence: TGTGCCAGCGGAGGGGTTCTGAACACCGGGGAGCTGTTTTTT.

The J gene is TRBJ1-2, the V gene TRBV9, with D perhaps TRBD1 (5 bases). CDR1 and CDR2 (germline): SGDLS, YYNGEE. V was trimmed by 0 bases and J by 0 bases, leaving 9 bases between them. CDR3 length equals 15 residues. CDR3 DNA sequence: TGTGCCAGCAGCGTAGGAGACAGAGCTAACTATGGCTACACCTTC. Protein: CASSVGDRANYGYTF.

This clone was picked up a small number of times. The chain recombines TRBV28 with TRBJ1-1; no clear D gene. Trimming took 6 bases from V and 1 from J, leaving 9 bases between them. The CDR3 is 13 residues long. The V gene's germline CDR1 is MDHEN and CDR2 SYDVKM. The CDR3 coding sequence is TGTGCCAGCAGCTATAGAACGAACACTGAAGCTTTCTTT. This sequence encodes CASSYRTNTEAFF.

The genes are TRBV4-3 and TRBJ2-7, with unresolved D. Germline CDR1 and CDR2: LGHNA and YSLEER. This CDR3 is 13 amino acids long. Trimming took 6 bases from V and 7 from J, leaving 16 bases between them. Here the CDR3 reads CASSPGPSLEQYF. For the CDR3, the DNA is TGCGCCAGCAGTCCTGGGCCGAGTCTGGAGCAGTACTTC.

The CDR3 coding sequence is TGTGCCAGTAGTCACAACAGGGCCTACGAGCAGTACTTC. Protein: CASSHNRAYEQYF. The chain is built from TRBV19 and TRBJ2-7, with TRBD1 as a possible D gene (6 bases). The CDR3 length is 13 residues. V was clipped by 5 bases and J by 2 bases, with 10 bases between them. The germline gives CDR1 LNHDA, CDR2 SQIVND (reference sequence).

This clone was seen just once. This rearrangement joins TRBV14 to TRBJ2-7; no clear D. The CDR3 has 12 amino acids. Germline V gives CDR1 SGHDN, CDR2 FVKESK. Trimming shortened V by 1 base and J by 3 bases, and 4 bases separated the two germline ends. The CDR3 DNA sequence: TGTGCCAGCAGCCAAGGACTCTACGAGCAGTACTTC. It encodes CASSQGLYEQYF.

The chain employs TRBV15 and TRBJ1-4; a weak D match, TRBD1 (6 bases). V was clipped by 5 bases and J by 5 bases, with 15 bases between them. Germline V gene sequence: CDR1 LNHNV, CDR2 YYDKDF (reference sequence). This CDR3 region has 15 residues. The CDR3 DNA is TGTGCCACCAGCGGGGGAGGGGGACAAAATGAAAAACTGTTTTTT. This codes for CATSGGGGQNEKLFF.

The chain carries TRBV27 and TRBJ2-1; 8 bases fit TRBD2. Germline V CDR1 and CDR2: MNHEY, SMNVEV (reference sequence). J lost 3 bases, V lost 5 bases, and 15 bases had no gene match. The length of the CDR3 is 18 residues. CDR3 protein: CASSHNYQSGSGYNEQFF. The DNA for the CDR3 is TGTGCCAGCAGTCACAACTACCAAAGCGGGAGTGGCTACAATGAGCAGTTCTTC.